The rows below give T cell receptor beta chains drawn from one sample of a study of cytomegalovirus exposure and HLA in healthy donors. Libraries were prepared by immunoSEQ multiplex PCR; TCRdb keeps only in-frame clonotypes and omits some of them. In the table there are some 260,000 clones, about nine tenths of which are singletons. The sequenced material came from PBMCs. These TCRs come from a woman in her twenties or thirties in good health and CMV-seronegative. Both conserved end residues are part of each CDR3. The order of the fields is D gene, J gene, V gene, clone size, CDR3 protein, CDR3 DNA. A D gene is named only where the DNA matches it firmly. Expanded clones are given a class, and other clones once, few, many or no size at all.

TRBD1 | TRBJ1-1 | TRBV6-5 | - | CASRRGQQNTEAFF | TGTGCCAGCAGAAGGGGACAGCAGAACACTGAAGCTTTCTTT
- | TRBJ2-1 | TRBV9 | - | CASSVAGVLSDEQFF | TGTGCCAGCAGCGTAGCGGGAGTCCTCTCCGATGAGCAGTTCTTC
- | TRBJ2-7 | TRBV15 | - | CATSRDLGTSYEQYF | TGTGCCACCAGCAGAGATCTCGGCACCTCCTACGAGCAGTACTTC
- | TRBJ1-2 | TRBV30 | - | CAWGEPYGYTF | TGTGCCTGGGGGGAGCCATATGGCTACACCTTC
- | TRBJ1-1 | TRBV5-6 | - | CASEVGVGNTEAFF | TGTGCCAGCGAAGTGGGGGTAGGGAACACTGAAGCTTTCTTT
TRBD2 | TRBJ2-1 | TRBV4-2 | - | CASSQEVREYNEQFF | TGTGCCAGCAGCCAAGAGGTGCGGGAGTACAATGAGCAGTTCTTC
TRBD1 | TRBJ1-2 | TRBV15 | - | CATSRDRGGDGYTF | TGTGCCACCAGCAGGGACAGGGGAGGCGATGGCTACACCTTC
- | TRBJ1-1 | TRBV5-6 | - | CASSFTKNTEAFF | TGTGCCAGCAGCTTTACAAAGAACACTGAAGCTTTCTTT
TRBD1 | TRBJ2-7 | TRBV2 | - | CASRGGTGTYYEQYF | TGTGCCAGCAGGGGGGGGACAGGGACCTACTACGAGCAGTACTTC
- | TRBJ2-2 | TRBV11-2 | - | CASRFPSGVTGELFF | TGTGCCAGCAGATTCCCTTCTGGTGTCACCGGGGAGCTGTTTTTT
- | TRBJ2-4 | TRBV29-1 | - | CSASSEAKNIQYF | TGCAGCGCCTCCAGTGAAGCCAAAAACATTCAGTACTTC
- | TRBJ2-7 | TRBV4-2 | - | CASSQDFTDPSYEQYF | TGTGCCAGCAGCCAAGATTTTACCGACCCCTCCTACGAGCAGTACTTC
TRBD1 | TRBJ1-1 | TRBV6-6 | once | CASSAGQGVRAFF | TGTGCCAGCAGTGCGGGACAGGGAGTGAGAGCTTTCTTT
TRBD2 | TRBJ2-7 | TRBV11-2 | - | CASSSSRGLAGHEQYF | TGTGCCAGCAGCTCCTCAAGGGGACTAGCGGGCCACGAGCAGTACTTC
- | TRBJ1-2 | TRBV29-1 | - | CSVEDRKGGYTF | TGCAGCGTTGAAGACAGGAAAGGCGGCTACACCTTC
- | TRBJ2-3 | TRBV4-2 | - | CASSQAWEAGDTQYF | TGTGCCAGCAGCCAAGCGTGGGAAGCCGGAGATACGCAGTATTTT
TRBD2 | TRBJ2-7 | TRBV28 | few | CASQGLAGARSEQYF | TGTGCCAGCCAAGGACTAGCGGGAGCAAGGTCCGAGCAGTACTTC
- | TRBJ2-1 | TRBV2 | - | CASSVTRRDRWNEQFF | TGTGCCAGCAGCGTGACTAGGCGGGATCGATGGAATGAGCAGTTCTTC
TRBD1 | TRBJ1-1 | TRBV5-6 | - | CASSFRSGGTGNAFF | TGTGCCAGCAGCTTTCGGTCAGGGGGTACAGGAAATGCTTTCTTT
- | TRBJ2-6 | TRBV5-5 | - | CASSLLRGSGANVLTF | TGTGCCAGCAGCTTACTCAGGGGCTCTGGGGCCAACGTCCTGACTTTC
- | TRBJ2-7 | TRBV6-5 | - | CASSYSTGLAEQYF | TGTGCCAGCAGTTACTCGACCGGGCTCGCCGAGCAGTACTTC
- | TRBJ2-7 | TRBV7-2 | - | CASSSQVGGSYEQYF | TGTGCCAGCAGCTCACAGGTCGGAGGCTCCTACGAGCAGTACTTC
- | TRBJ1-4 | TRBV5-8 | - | CASSLVGGAEKLFF | TGTGCCAGCAGCTTGGTGGGGGGGGCTGAAAAACTGTTTTTT
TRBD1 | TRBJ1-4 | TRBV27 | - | CASSFVGTGDEKLFF | TGTGCCAGCAGTTTCGTGGGGACAGGGGATGAAAAACTGTTTTTT
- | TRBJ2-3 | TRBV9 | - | CASSAPGQPTDTQYF | TGTGCCAGCAGCGCCCCCGGACAGCCCACAGATACGCAGTATTTT
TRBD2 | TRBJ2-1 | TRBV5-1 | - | CASSLSGSGYNEQFF | TGCGCCAGCAGCTTAAGCGGGAGTGGGTACAATGAGCAGTTCTTC
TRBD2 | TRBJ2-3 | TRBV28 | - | CASSLKWLRGRASPDTQYF | TGTGCCAGCAGTTTAAAATGGCTGCGCGGGAGGGCTTCTCCAGATACGCAGTATTTT
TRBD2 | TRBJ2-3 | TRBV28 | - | CASSLQEREADTQYF | TGTGCCAGCAGTTTACAGGAGCGGGAGGCAGATACGCAGTATTTT
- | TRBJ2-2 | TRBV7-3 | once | CASSLMAGANTGELFF | TGTGCCAGCAGCTTAATGGCCGGGGCGAACACCGGGGAGCTGTTTTTT
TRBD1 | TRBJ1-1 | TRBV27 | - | CASSTTTGLNTEAFF | TGTGCCAGCAGTACAACGACAGGGTTGAACACTGAAGCTTTCTTT
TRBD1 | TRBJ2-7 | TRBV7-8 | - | CASSYGDRVPMYEQYF | TGTGCCAGCAGTTATGGTGACAGGGTCCCGATGTACGAGCAGTACTTC
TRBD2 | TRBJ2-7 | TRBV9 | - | CASSVLSGLAGDEQYF | TGTGCCAGCAGCGTCCTATCGGGGCTAGCGGGAGACGAGCAGTACTTC
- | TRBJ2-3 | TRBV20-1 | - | CSADTQYF | TGCAGTGCGGATACGCAGTATTTT
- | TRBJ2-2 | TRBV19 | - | CASSLAGAMYAGELFF | TGTGCCAGTAGCCTCGCGGGTGCGATGTATGCCGGGGAGCTGTTTTTT
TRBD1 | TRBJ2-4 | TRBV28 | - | CASSLTGQGRFVAKNIQYF | TGTGCCAGCAGTTTAACGGGACAGGGGAGGTTCGTCGCCAAAAACATTCAGTACTTC
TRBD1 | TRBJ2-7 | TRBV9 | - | CASSLGQGTTYEQYF | TGTGCCAGCAGCCTCGGACAGGGCACCACCTACGAGCAGTACTTC
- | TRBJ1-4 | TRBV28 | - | CASSSNFNEKLFF | TGTGCCAGCAGTTCTAACTTTAATGAAAAACTGTTTTTT